This paragraph covers one T cell receptor (beta chain) sequence. This clonotype has only a few counts. Its cognate antigen has yet to be identified. No clone much larger than this one lies a single base away; base qualities are absent. Including the terminal cysteine and phenylalanine, the CDR3 comprises 13 residues. Only the CDR3 DNA stays, 39 bases, in frame from base 1. Per the germline V gene (reference sequence), SEHNR is the CDR1 and FQNEAQ is the CDR2. The trim is 11 bases for V and 2 bases for J, with a gap of 15 bases between the germline ends. Genomic DNA was used as template for profiling of TCR beta VDJ combinations and CDR3 sequences. An Illumina HiSeq 2000 was the platform used for TCR repertoire sequencing. The paper's data handling went like this. TRBV/TRBJ rearrangement plots, CDR3 size and DJ length profiles, and Simpson's diversity index were used to evaluate the repertoires. The most abundant DNA sequence in the deep sequencing data was taken as the immunodominant clone. CDR3 amino acid sequences were screened for sharing across subjects and compared with published repertoires and the VDJdb database. TCRdb handled the public reads itself, with Q25 trimming in fastp and clone calling in MiXCR, and kept productive beta chains. Rows with one shared CDR3 protein collapse into an entry with the most common genes and DNA. Here the V and J calls rest on TCRdb's processing, not on the authors' analysis. This sample lists 150,000 to 200,000 distinct CDR3 sequences; less than 60% were detected once. Of the sample, 3.2% is held by the ten largest clones.

These data belong to a study of CD8+CD57+ T cells in acquired aplastic anemia listed by TCRdb under 2018. Context from the whole study: Extracted DNA from sorted CD4+ and CD8+ cells averaged 3.2 ug, ranging from roughly 0.19 to 27.4 ug. A CD8+CD57+ expansion meant a frequency higher than the mean frequency seen in healthy subjects.

Results the study describes overall, beyond this receptor: Patients and healthy controls showed no significant difference in CD8+ Simpson's diversity (P=0.060). About 28 CD8+ CDR3 sequences were found in both patients and controls but appeared to be highly expressed in patients and within the immunodominant clones of the patients.

Expansion of CD8+CD57+ cells had been shown by flow cytometry in the patients chosen for sequencing. Every patient had a diagnosis of severe acquired aplastic anemia based on International Study of Aplastic Anemia and Agranulocytosis and Camitta criteria. Patients had received no therapy at the time of blood sampling. In this study, sorted CD4+ and CD8+ T cells from the blood of healthy subjects and of severe aplastic anemia patients had their TCR repertoires deep-sequenced. Patients were enrolled in the USA under clinicaltrials.gov protocols 00001620, 01623167, 00001397, 00071045, 00081523 and 00961064. Ficoll-Paque density gradient centrifugation was used to isolate peripheral blood mononuclear cells. CD4+ and CD8+ T cells were sorted by FACS or magnetic beads before DNA extraction.

Recombination joined TRBV7-9 with TRBJ2-5, with the D call tentatively TRBD1 or TRBD2, each fitting 5 bases. Sequenced material: sorted CD4+, CD8+, or CD8+CD57+ T cells (not recorded which) from PBMCs. This TCR derives from a human donor with aplastic anemia. CDR3 sequence: CASSPGRQETQYF. The nucleotide sequence reads TGTGCCTCTAGCCCGGGGCGGCAAGAGACCCAGTACTTC.